The 25 T cell receptor beta chains presented below share a single source sample, sequenced in a study of blood T cells in healthy people across ages. Next came a second PCR, run for roughly 6 to 11 cycles, which used a sample-barcoded 5' primer along with a J-beta primer mix. Each CDR3 protein gets one entry after TCRdb re-called the 5' RACE reads with MiXCR. The repertoire holds roughly 2 million distinct CDR3 sequences, with around half as singletons. The sequenced sample consisted of blood. The receptors derive from a woman aged 40 to 50 in good health.

On this clonotype itself: Germline and junction disagree at one end, which may indicate a read error. V gene TRBV4-2 combines with J gene TRBJ2-3; D possibly corresponds to TRBD1 (7 bases). This CDR3 spans 20 amino acids. Germline CDR1 and CDR2: LGHNA and YNFKEQ. In DNA, the CDR3 is TGCGCCAGCAGCCAAGATCTATGGTTGCGGGGACAGAGGTATGGGGATACGCAGTATTTT. Translating gives CASSQDLWLRGQRYGDTQYF.

This clonotype has only a few counts. The chain joins TRBV4-1 to TRBJ1-4; no clear D gene. The CDR3 consists of 12 residues. The ends were cut back, 2 bases at V and 7 bases at J, with 5 bases in the middle. Looked up from germline, CDR1 is MGHRA and CDR2 is YSYEKL. The DNA for the CDR3 is TGCGCCAGCAGCCAACGGGCTGAAAAACTGTTTTTT. Translation gives CASSQRAEKLFF.

The rearrangement uses TRBV12-3 or TRBV12-4 and TRBJ1-2, with D hard to call. The CDR3 length is 12 residues. V dropped 7 bases and J dropped 2 bases, with 8 bases sitting between them. CDR3 sequence: CASTQENYGYTF. The CDR3, as DNA: TGTGCCAGCACGCAGGAAAACTATGGCTACACCTTC.

V usage is TRBV10-3 and J usage is TRBJ2-5; D remains unclear. Germline V lookup: CDR1 ENHRY, CDR2 SYGVKD. This CDR3 region has 9 residues. Trimming took off 11 bases at V and 6 bases at J, with 7 bases between the two ends. The CDR3 loop is CAAPKTQYF. As DNA, the CDR3 is TGTGCCGCCCCCAAGACCCAGTACTTC.

This chain uses TRBV18 with TRBJ2-3, with D possibly being TRBD2 (5 bases). The V gene lost 0 bases and the J gene lost 0 bases, with 13 bases spanning the gap. CDR1 KGHSH and CDR2 LQKENI come from the germline V gene. The CDR3 runs to 17 residues. CDR3 sequence: CASSPPLASPSTDTQYF. The CDR3 coding sequence is TGTGCCAGCTCACCACCCTTAGCGAGTCCTAGCACAGATACGCAGTATTTT. Full variable domain (remainder filled in from reference TRBV18 and TRBJ2-3): NAGVMQNPRHLVRRRGQEARLRCSPMKGHSHVYWYRQLPEEGLKFMVYLQKENIIDESGMPKERFSAEFPKEGPSILRIQQVVRGDSAAYFCASSPPLASPSTDTQYFGPGTRLTVL.

The sample holds one count of this clonotype. CDR3 loop: CASSLVLRSLLRSRETQYF. CDR3 DNA sequence: TGTGCCAGCAGCTTAGTGCTTAGAAGTTTGCTCCGGTCACGAGAGACCCAGTACTTC. The chain carries TRBV7-9 and TRBJ2-5; D is unresolved. The V and J ends lost 1 base and 4 bases respectively, with 25 bases between them. The CDR3 runs to 19 residues. Germline CDR1 and CDR2: SEHNR and FQNEAQ (reference sequence).

This clonotype was counted a single time. Relative to the germline gene, one junction end is altered; a read error may explain this. This chain links TRBV11-2 with TRBJ1-4; the D gene is possibly TRBD1 (5 bases). The CDR3 has 14 amino acids. In germline, CDR1 is SGHAT, CDR2 FQNNGV. In DNA, the CDR3 is TGTACCAGCAGCTGGAGGGACGGAAATGAAAAACTGTTTTTT. It encodes CTSSWRDGNEKLFF.

V and J are TRBV7-2 and TRBJ2-3; TRBD2 aligns across 12 bases. Unmatched junction bases numbered 9, after V lost 8 bases and J lost 3 bases. The CDR3 sequence is 16 residues long. Germline V gives CDR1 SGHTA, CDR2 FQGNSA. In DNA form, the CDR3 reads TGTGCCAGCCGACCTAGCGGGGGGGCAATAACAGATACGCAGTATTTT. It codes for CASRPSGGAITDTQYF.

V usage is TRBV27 and J usage is TRBJ1-6, with D uncertain. Per germline, CDR1 MNHEY and CDR2 SMNVEV (reference sequence). Trimming removed 6 bases at V and 7 bases at J, with 13 bases between. CDR3 length equals 14 residues. The CDR3 DNA reads as TGTGCCAGCAGACACTCACAGAGAAATTCACCCCTCCACTTT. This gives the protein CASRHSQRNSPLHF.

The rearrangement links TRBV12-3 or TRBV12-4 to TRBJ2-1; D may match TRBD1 or TRBD2 (5 bases each). Trimming shortened V by 11 bases and J by 3 bases, and 17 bases separated the two germline ends. The CDR3 contains 14 residues. The CDR3, as DNA: TGTGCCTCCCAGCGGAGACAGAGCTACAATGAGCAGTTCTTC. This encodes CASQRRQSYNEQFF.

This clonotype was counted a few times. J is TRBJ2-7 and V is TRBV20-1; TRBD2 aligns across 12 bases. The CDR3 totals 16 residues. In germline, CDR1 is DFQATT, CDR2 SNEGSKA (reference sequence). The junction had 6 bases not matched to a gene; V was cut back by 2 bases and J by 1 base. The CDR3 coding sequence is TGCAGTGCTAGATCCCTAGCGGGGGGGACTTCCTACGAGCAGTACTTC. This encodes CSARSLAGGTSYEQYF.

The rearrangement uses TRBV5-6 and TRBJ2-7; D gene unclear. The V end was cut by 6 bases, the J end by 0 bases, with 13 bases between. CDR1 and CDR2 (germline): SGHDT, YYEEEE. The CDR3 length is 14 residues. The CDR3 is CASTPVTASYEQYF. The DNA of the CDR3 is TGTGCCAGCACCCCAGTAACAGCCTCCTACGAGCAGTACTTC.

J is TRBJ2-3 and V is TRBV7-9, with unresolved D. Germline CDR1 reads SEHNR; CDR2 reads FQNEAQ (reference sequence). The CDR3 totals 16 residues. The germline V and J ends were trimmed by 4 bases and 1 base, with 15 bases remaining between them. Here the CDR3 DNA reads TGTGCCAGCAGCTCACCAAGGACGATCGGCACAGATACGCAGTATTTT. As protein: CASSSPRTIGTDTQYF.

The chain carries TRBV3-1 and TRBJ2-5; D gene unclear. The CDR3 length is 15 residues. Germline CDR1 reads LGHDT; CDR2 reads YNNKEL (reference sequence). Trimming pared 6 bases from V and 4 bases from J, leaving 18 bases between. CDR3: CASRRSSQTGETQYF. As DNA, the CDR3 is TGTGCCAGCAGACGGTCCTCTCAAACGGGAGAGACCCAGTACTTC.

This chain joins TRBV10-2 and TRBJ1-5, with 7 bases aligning to TRBD1. Unmatched junction bases numbered 7, after V lost 5 bases and J lost 6 bases. The CDR3 sequence is 14 residues long. CDR1 is WSHSY, CDR2 SAAADI, per germline. CDR3 nucleotides: TGCGCCAGCAGTTACGACAGGGCGGGTCAGCCCCAGCATTTT. Residues: CASSYDRAGQPQHF.

There are a few counts of this clonotype. The chain links TRBV6-2 or TRBV6-3 to TRBJ2-1; no definite D call. CDR1 and CDR2 from the germline V gene are MNHEY and SVGEGT. Trimming took off 1 base at V and 7 bases at J, with 5 bases between the two ends. The CDR3 covers 12 residues. The CDR3 DNA is TGTGCCAGCAGTTACTTTGGAAATGAGCAGTTCTTC. Protein product: CASSYFGNEQFF.

The chain couples TRBV6-5 to TRBJ2-1, with D possibly being TRBD1 (6 bases). CDR3 length equals 15 residues. Trimming shortened V by 2 bases and J by 5 bases, and 13 bases separated the two germline ends. Germline V gene lookup returns CDR1 MNHEY and CDR2 SVGAGI. The CDR3 DNA follows: TGTGCCAGCAGTTACCGTGGGGACACCCACAATGAGCAGTTCTTC. This codes for CASSYRGDTHNEQFF.

This sequence joins TRBV12-3 or TRBV12-4 and TRBJ1-2; 7 bases match TRBD1. Unmatched junction bases numbered 7, after V lost 6 bases and J lost 6 bases. The CDR3 has 13 residues. Written as DNA, the CDR3 is TGTGCCAGCAGCCCCCCGACAGGGAATGGCTACACCTTC. Its translation is CASSPPTGNGYTF.

This clonotype has only a few counts. This chain connects TRBV4-1 to TRBJ1-4; D not certain. CDR3 length: 15 amino acids. Trimming cost V 1 base and J 7 bases, with 13 bases left between them. CDR1 MGHRA and CDR2 YSYEKL come from the germline V gene. The CDR3 region has the DNA TGCGCCAGCAGCCAAGTAGGAGGCCTAGGTGAAAAACTGTTTTTT. Its translation is CASSQVGGLGEKLFF.

This clonotype was seen repeatedly, ten times or more. The junction and the germline gene differ at one end; a read error may be behind it. The chain employs TRBV5-1 and TRBJ2-1, with D unresolved. The CDR3 is 14 amino acids. CDR1 and CDR2 (germline): SGHRS, YFSETQ. In nucleotides, the CDR3 is TGTGCCAGCAGTTCAGGTAGCTCCTACAATGAGCAGTTCTTC. This encodes CASSSGSSYNEQFF.

The chain employs TRBV20-1 and TRBJ1-2; D is unclear. Germline V CDR1 and CDR2: DFQATT, SNEGSKA (reference sequence). Trimming left V 5 bases short and J 4 bases short, with 17 bases between. The CDR3 has 14 amino acids. The CDR3 loop is CSARKHGVGYGYTF. CDR3 DNA sequence: TGCAGTGCTCGCAAACACGGGGTTGGCTATGGCTACACCTTC.

The gene calls are TRBV6-5 and TRBJ2-4; TRBD2 aligns across 7 bases. The last part of the DNA fits TRBJ2-7 better; the J call may be wrong. This CDR3 region has 15 residues. CDR1 is MNHEY, CDR2 SVGAGI, per germline. The CDR3 region has the DNA TGTGCCAGCAGCGAGCGGGGTGGCGGGTCTCGCGAGCAGTACTTC. It translates to CASSERGGGSREQYF.

The chain links TRBV5-1 to TRBJ2-3; 9 bases are shared with TRBD1. CDR3 length equals 14 residues. V gave up 7 bases and J gave up 4 bases; unmatched junction bases: 7. The V gene's germline CDR1 is SGHRS and CDR2 YFSETQ. The CDR3 sequence is CASQDRGAADTQYF. DNA of the CDR3: TGCGCCAGCCAAGACAGGGGGGCGGCAGATACGCAGTATTTT.

In regard to this clonotype: The germline gene is not matched at one end of the junction; a read error may be the cause. The chain couples TRBV7-2 to TRBJ2-1, with 10 bases identical to TRBD1. This CDR3 comprises 16 residues. The V gene's germline CDR1 is SGHTA and CDR2 FQGNSA. CDR3 in amino acids: CASSGRGQGTSNKQFF. The CDR3 nucleotides are TGTGCCAGCAGCGGGCGGGGACAGGGGACCTCCAATAAGCAGTTCTTC.

As regards this clonotype: The junction differs from germline at one of its ends, possibly a read error. The CDR3 nucleotides are TGCGCCAGCAGCCTGGGACATTCCGCCTATGGCCACACCTTC. Protein sequence: CASSLGHSAYGHTF. The chain links TRBV5-1 to TRBJ1-2, with D maybe TRBD1 (6 bases). Germline V gene lookup returns CDR1 SGHRS and CDR2 YFSETQ. CDR3 length equals 14 residues.